The 7 T cell receptor beta chains listed next were all sequenced from one sample in a study of blood T cell repertoires in COVID-19. Clones were sequenced by immunoSEQ multiplex PCR, and TCRdb holds only the in-frame ones, with some missing. This sample has about 26,000 clones, with 92% found just once. Sequenced input: peripheral blood. The origin of the receptors is a human donor in a cohort sampled during active COVID-19.

The V call is TRBV27, the J call TRBJ1-2; D gene unclear. The CDR3 extends over 13 amino acids. Trimming shortened V by 2 bases and J by 4 bases, and 8 bases separated the two germline ends. Germline CDR1 is MNHEY and CDR2 is SMNVEV (reference sequence). CDR3 loop: CASSLAGSYGYTF. The CDR3 region has the DNA TGTGCCAGCAGTTTAGCAGGAAGCTATGGCTACACCTTC.

The V call is TRBV3-1 (or the pseudogene TRBV3-2), the J call TRBJ1-1; 9 positions agree with TRBD1. V lost 5 bases and J lost 4; bases outside the gene matches: 8. CDR1 LGHDT and CDR2 YNNKEL come from the germline V gene (reference sequence). The CDR3 runs 15 residues. The chain's CDR3 is CASSSHGGQGTEAFF. The CDR3 DNA reads TGTGCCAGCAGCTCCCACGGGGGACAGGGCACTGAAGCTTTCTTT.

This CDR3 reads CASSEQGAPGELFF. In DNA form, the CDR3 reads TGCGCCAGCAGCGAACAGGGGGCGCCCGGGGAGCTGTTTTTT. This chain links TRBV5-1 with TRBJ2-2; 9 bases fit TRBD1. The length of the CDR3 is 14 residues. V was pared by 4 bases and J by 6 bases, with 4 bases of the junction left unmatched. Germline V gives CDR1 SGHRS, CDR2 YFSETQ.

The V gene is TRBV5-1, the J gene TRBJ1-2; D gene unclear. Trimming stripped 4 bases from V and 2 bases from J, with 12 bases between. The CDR3 is 14 amino acids. The V gene's germline CDR1 is SGHRS and CDR2 YFSETQ. The CDR3 is CASSVVGANYGYTF. CDR3 DNA sequence: TGCGCCAGCAGCGTCGTCGGAGCCAACTATGGCTACACCTTC.

The V and J genes are TRBV12-3 or TRBV12-4 and TRBJ2-1; D is possibly TRBD2 (6 bases). The length of the CDR3 is 13 residues. Trimming stripped 6 bases from V and 6 bases from J, with 12 bases between. CDR3: CASSHPTSNEQFF. CDR3 nucleotides: TGTGCCAGCAGCCACCCGACTAGCAATGAGCAGTTCTTC.

The chain joins TRBV9 to TRBJ2-1; tentatively, D is TRBD2 (5 bases). This CDR3 spans 15 amino acids. The V and J ends lost 3 bases and 0 bases respectively, with 10 bases between them. In germline, CDR1 is SGDLS, CDR2 YYNGEE. CDR3 region: CASSASGSSYNEQFF. DNA of the CDR3: TGTGCCAGCAGCGCTTCGGGGAGCTCCTACAATGAGCAGTTCTTC.

The chain is built from TRBV5-5 and TRBJ2-3; 8 positions match TRBD1. From germline, CDR1 is SGHKS and CDR2 YYEKEE (reference sequence). The V and J ends lost 2 bases and 5 bases, in that order; junction bases with no gene match: 7. This CDR3 has 15 residues. In DNA form, the CDR3 reads TGTGCCAGCAGCTTACTGGACAGGGTAAAAGATACGCAGTATTTT. Translating gives CASSLLDRVKDTQYF.